The next 22 T cell receptor beta chains were all read from a single sample in a study of CD8+ T cells in alopecia areata. Sample treatment: oral pan-JAK inhibitor, 5-10 mg twice daily. Isolated RNA was reverse transcribed into cDNA used as the sequencing template. Data came from immunoSEQ multiplex PCR; TCRdb stores just in-frame clones and leaves some out. The repertoire holds over 200,000 clones, with less than 65% as singletons. Source: CD4+ T cells sorted from blood, taken at week 4, from a patient treated with tofacitinib. These receptors all come from a human donor with alopecia areata.

This clone was picked up a small number of times. CDR3 coding DNA: TGTGCCAGCAGCCTGGGTACCGGGGAGCTGTTTTTT. Translating it yields CASSLGTGELFF. The chain joins TRBV14 to TRBJ2-2; D is ambiguous. This CDR3 comprises 12 residues. V lost 4 bases to trimming and J lost 5 bases, with 5 bases between them. CDR1 and CDR2 from the germline V gene are SGHDN and FVKESK.

J is TRBJ2-1 and V is TRBV14, with unresolved D. Germline V gene data show CDR1 as SGHDN and CDR2 as FVKESK. The V gene lost 1 base and the J gene lost 12 bases, with 13 bases spanning the gap. This CDR3 contains 13 residues. The CDR3 is CASSQVSLGRQFF. CDR3 nucleotide sequence: TGTGCCAGCAGCCAAGTTTCCCTTGGGCGGCAGTTCTTC.

As to this clone: Other nucleotide sequences in the sample specify the same CDR3. The V call is TRBV30, the J call TRBJ1-6; D may be TRBD1 (6 bases). Germline V lookup: CDR1 GTSNPN, CDR2 SVGIG (reference sequence). This CDR3 comprises 14 residues. Trimming removed 0 bases from V and 7 bases from J, with 10 bases in between. CDR3 sequence reads: CAWSVQGGNSPLHF. The CDR3 region has the DNA TGTGCCTGGAGTGTACAAGGGGGGAATTCACCCCTCCACTTT.

This clone showed up just a few times. The rearrangement links TRBV30 to TRBJ2-2; 7 bases agree with TRBD1. The germline V gene encodes CDR1 GTSNPN and CDR2 SVGIG (reference sequence). V lost 4 bases and J lost 2; bases outside the gene matches: 7. The CDR3 sequence is 15 residues long. The CDR3 reads CAWTHKGANTGELFF. CDR3 nucleotides: TGTGCCTGGACCCACAAGGGGGCTAACACCGGGGAGCTGTTTTTT.

The chain is built from TRBV5-1 and TRBJ1-2; D is possibly TRBD1 (6 bases). V shed 4 bases and J shed 5 bases, with 15 bases lying between them. Looked up from germline, CDR1 is SGHRS and CDR2 is YFSETQ. This CDR3 contains 14 residues. The CDR3 loop reads CASSLMDSSYGYTF. For the CDR3, the DNA is TGCGCCAGCAGCCTTATGGACAGCTCATATGGCTACACCTTC.

The chain recombines TRBV5-6 with TRBJ2-5; no clear D gene. CDR1 and CDR2 from the germline V gene are SGHDT and YYEEEE. This CDR3 has 13 residues. V lost 4 bases and J lost 1, with 8 bases in between. CDR3 DNA sequence: TGTGCCAGCAGCCGACCCACCCAAGAGACCCAGTACTTC. It yields the protein CASSRPTQETQYF.

Remarks on this clone: This specimen includes other DNA sequences encoding the same CDR3. This rearrangement joins TRBV5-1 to TRBJ2-7, with TRBD2 matching over 11 bases. The CDR3 is made up of 13 amino acids. Per germline, CDR1 SGHRS and CDR2 YFSETQ. Trimming at V came to 7 bases and at J to 2 bases, leaving 2 bases not matched to a gene. The CDR3, as DNA: TGCGCCAGCGGTAGCGGGGGGGCCTACGAGCAGTACTTC. This translates into CASGSGGAYEQYF.

V is TRBV6-6 and J is TRBJ1-2; possible D gene TRBD1, 5 bases. Per germline, CDR1 MNHNY and CDR2 SVGAGI (reference sequence). The CDR3 totals 15 residues. Trimming shortened V by 7 bases and J by 5 bases, and 20 bases separated the two germline ends. The CDR3 is CASTTSGQGGYGYTF. CDR3 sequence (DNA): TGTGCCAGCACTACCTCGGGGCAAGGAGGATATGGCTACACCTTC.

The V gene is TRBV6-5, the J gene TRBJ1-1; D is undetermined. This CDR3 is built from 13 residues. CDR1 is MNHEY and CDR2 is SVGAGI in the germline V gene. V was pared by 8 bases and J by 3 bases, with 13 bases between. The DNA of the CDR3 is TGTGCCAGCGAGACCCTCTTGGACACTGAAGCTTTCTTT. It specifies CASETLLDTEAFF.

The chain couples TRBV30 to TRBJ2-7; weak D call: TRBD1 (6 bases). Trimming cost V 4 bases and J 0 bases, with 16 bases left between them. This CDR3 has 15 residues. Germline V gives CDR1 GTSNPN, CDR2 SVGIG (reference sequence). The CDR3 bases are TGTGCCTGGACATTATCCAGGGGATTCTCCTACGAGCAGTACTTC. This codes for CAWTLSRGFSYEQYF. Full variable domain (remainder filled in from reference TRBV30 and TRBJ2-7): SQTIHQWPATLVQPVGSPLSLECTVEGTSNPNLYWYRQAAGRGLQLLFYSVGIGQISSEVPQNLSASRPQDRQFILSSKKLLLSDSGFYLCAWTLSRGFSYEQYFGPGTRLTVT.

The V call is TRBV5-1, the J call TRBJ1-1; 8 bases agree with TRBD1. Germline CDR1 SGHRS, CDR2 YFSETQ. V lost 6 bases and J lost 2; bases outside the gene matches: 6. The CDR3 has 14 residues. The CDR3 nucleotides are TGCGCCAGCAAGGAGCAGGGGGCAAACACTGAAGCTTTCTTT. This codes for CASKEQGANTEAFF.

The CDR3, as DNA: TGTGCCAGCAGTGAGGGCGGGGGGTTCACAGATACGCAGTATTTT. Its translation is CASSEGGGFTDTQYF. The J gene is TRBJ2-3, the V gene TRBV2; TRBD2 agrees at 8 bases. Germline loops: CDR1 SNHLY, CDR2 FYNNEI. V lost 3 bases, J lost 2 bases, and 4 bases stayed unmatched. This CDR3 comprises 15 residues.

The rearrangement joins TRBV7-2 to TRBJ2-3; 10 nucleotides line up with TRBD1. V lost 5 bases to trimming and J lost 3 bases; unmatched junction nucleotides: 2. This CDR3 has 14 amino acids. CDR1 and CDR2 (germline): SGHTA, FQGNSA. This CDR3 reads CASSPGQGTDTQYF. In DNA, the CDR3 is TGTGCCAGCAGCCCGGGACAGGGGACAGATACGCAGTATTTT.

This clone showed up just a few times. The genes are TRBV11-3 and TRBJ2-5, with D perhaps TRBD1 (5 bases). Between the trimmed V and J ends, which lost 1 base and 2 bases, there was a span of 11 bases. CDR1 and CDR2 (germline): SGHNT, YENEEA. This CDR3 spans 15 amino acids. CDR3 loop: CASSLGFRGQETQYF. CDR3 in DNA: TGTGCCAGCAGCTTAGGGTTTAGGGGTCAAGAGACCCAGTACTTC.

J is TRBJ2-3 and V is TRBV29-1; 8 positions match TRBD2. Trimming cost V 4 bases and J 5 bases; bases outside gene matches: 8. This CDR3 spans 14 amino acids. In germline, CDR1 is SQVTM, CDR2 ANQGSEA. The CDR3 DNA sequence: TGCAGCGTTGTGTCCGGGGGGGCCCTAGATACGCAGTATTTT. It specifies CSVVSGGALDTQYF.

This chain connects TRBV20-1 to TRBJ1-2; D is unclear. Trimming shortened V by 6 bases and J by 4 bases, and 3 bases separated the two germline ends. In germline, CDR1 is DFQATT, CDR2 SNEGSKA (reference sequence). The length of the CDR3 is 9 residues. The CDR3 reads CSALYGYTF. CDR3 sequence (DNA): TGCAGTGCCCTCTATGGCTACACCTTC.

This clone showed up just a few times. The chain joins TRBV2 to TRBJ1-1, with D hard to call. V lost 6 bases, J lost 5 bases, and 16 bases lay in between. The germline V gene has CDR1 SNHLY and CDR2 FYNNEI. There are 14 residues in the CDR3. CDR3 residues: CASSEIPSVTEAFF. CDR3 DNA sequence: TGTGCCAGCAGCGAAATACCCTCGGTAACTGAAGCTTTCTTT.

This clone was observed once. The chain has TRBV29-1 and TRBJ1-2; D is uncertain. The CDR3 length is 11 residues. The V end was cut by 3 bases, the J end by 6 bases, with 8 bases between. Germline CDR1 SQVTM, CDR2 ANQGSEA. CDR3 coding DNA: TGCAGCGTTGAGGGCAACGATGGCTACACCTTC. Translated: CSVEGNDGYTF. The full variable domain, completed using reference TRBV29-1 and TRBJ1-2, is SAVISQKPSRDICQRGTSLTIQCQVDSQVTMMFWYRQQPGQSLTLIATANQGSEATYESGFVIDKFPISRPNLTFSTLTVSNMSPEDSSIYLCSVEGNDGYTFGSGTRLTVV.

The rearrangement uses TRBV7-8 and TRBJ2-1; TRBD1 or TRBD2 may be the D gene (5 bases each). V dropped 1 base and J dropped 4 bases, with 11 bases sitting between them. Per germline, CDR1 SGHVS and CDR2 FQNEAQ. The CDR3 extends over 15 amino acids. CDR3 protein: CASSLERDRYNEQFF. The CDR3 DNA reads as TGTGCCAGCAGCTTAGAGAGGGACCGATACAATGAGCAGTTCTTC.

The chain carries TRBV18 and TRBJ2-3; 11 bases map to TRBD2. CDR3 length: 14 amino acids. Germline V lookup: CDR1 KGHSH, CDR2 LQKENI. J lost 8 bases, V lost 3 bases, and 4 bases had no gene match. The CDR3 spells CASSPGLAEGTQYF. The DNA for the CDR3 is TGTGCCAGCTCACCGGGACTAGCGGAGGGTACGCAGTATTTT.

This chain links TRBV7-3 with TRBJ2-3; TRBD2 aligns across 7 bases. CDR3 length: 16 amino acids. In germline, CDR1 is SGHTA, CDR2 FQGTGA. V shed 1 base, J shed 1 base, and the junction held 5 bases outside the gene matches. The CDR3 nucleotides read TGTGCCAGCAGCTTAAACCCTAGCGGACGCACAGATACGCAGTATTTT. Translating gives CASSLNPSGRTDTQYF.

This clone was observed a few times. The chain carries TRBV30 and TRBJ2-6; D ambiguous. The germline V and J ends were trimmed by 1 base and 1 base, with 8 bases remaining between them. The germline V gene encodes CDR1 GTSNPN and CDR2 SVGIG (reference sequence). This CDR3 comprises 15 residues. CDR3 DNA sequence: TGTGCCTGGAGTGCCAAAGAATCTGGGGCCAACGTCCTGACTTTC. Translation: CAWSAKESGANVLTF.